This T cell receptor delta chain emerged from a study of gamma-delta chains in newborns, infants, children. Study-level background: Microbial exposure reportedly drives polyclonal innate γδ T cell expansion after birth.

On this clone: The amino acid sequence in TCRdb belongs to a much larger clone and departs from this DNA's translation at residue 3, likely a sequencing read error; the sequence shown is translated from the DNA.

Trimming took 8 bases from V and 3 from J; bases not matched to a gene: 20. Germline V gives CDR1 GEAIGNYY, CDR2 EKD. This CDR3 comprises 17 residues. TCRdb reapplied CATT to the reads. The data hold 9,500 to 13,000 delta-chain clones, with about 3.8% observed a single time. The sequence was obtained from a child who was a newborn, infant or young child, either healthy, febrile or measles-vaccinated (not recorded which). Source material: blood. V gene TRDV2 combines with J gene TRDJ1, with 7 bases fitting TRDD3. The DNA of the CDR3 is TGTGCCTTTGAACCTCTGGGGATATCCCAGGGTGCCGATAAACTCATCTTT. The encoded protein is CAFEPLGISQGADKLIF.